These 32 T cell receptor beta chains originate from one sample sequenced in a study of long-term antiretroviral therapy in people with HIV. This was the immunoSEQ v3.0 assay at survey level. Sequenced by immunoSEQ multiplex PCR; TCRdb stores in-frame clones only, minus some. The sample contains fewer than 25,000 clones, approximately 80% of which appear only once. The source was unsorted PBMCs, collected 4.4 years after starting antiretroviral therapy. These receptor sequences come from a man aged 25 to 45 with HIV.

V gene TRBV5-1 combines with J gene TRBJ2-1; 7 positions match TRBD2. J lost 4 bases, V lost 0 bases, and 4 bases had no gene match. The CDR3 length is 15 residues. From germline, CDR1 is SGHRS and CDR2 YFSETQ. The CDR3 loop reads CASSLGLAVYNEQFF. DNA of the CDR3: TGCGCCAGCAGCTTGGGGCTAGCGGTTTACAATGAGCAGTTCTTC.

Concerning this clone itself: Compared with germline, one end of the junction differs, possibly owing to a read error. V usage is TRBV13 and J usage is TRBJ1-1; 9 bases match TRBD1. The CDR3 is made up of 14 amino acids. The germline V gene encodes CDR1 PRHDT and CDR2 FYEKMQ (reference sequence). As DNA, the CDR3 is TGTGCCAGCAGCCTAGGGACAGGGAGAACTGAAGCTTTCTTT. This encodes CASSLGTGRTEAFF.

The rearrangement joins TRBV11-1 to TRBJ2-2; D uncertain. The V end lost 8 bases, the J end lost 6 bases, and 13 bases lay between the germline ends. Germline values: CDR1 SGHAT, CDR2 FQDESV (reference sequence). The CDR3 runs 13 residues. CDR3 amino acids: CASGAGVPGELFF. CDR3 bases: TGTGCCAGCGGAGCCGGTGTCCCCGGGGAGCTGTTTTTT.

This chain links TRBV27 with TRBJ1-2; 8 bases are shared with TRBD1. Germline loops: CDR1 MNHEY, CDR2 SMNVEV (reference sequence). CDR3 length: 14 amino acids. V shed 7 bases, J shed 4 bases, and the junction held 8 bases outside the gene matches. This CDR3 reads CASKVPGQGYGYTF. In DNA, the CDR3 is TGTGCCAGCAAGGTTCCCGGACAGGGCTATGGCTACACCTTC.

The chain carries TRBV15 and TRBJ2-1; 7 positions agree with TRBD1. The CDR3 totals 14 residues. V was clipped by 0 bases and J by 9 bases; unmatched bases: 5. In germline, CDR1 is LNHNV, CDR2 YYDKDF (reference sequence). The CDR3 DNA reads TGTGCCACCAGCAGAGATCCCAGGGGGAGTGAGCAGTTCTTC. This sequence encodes CATSRDPRGSEQFF.

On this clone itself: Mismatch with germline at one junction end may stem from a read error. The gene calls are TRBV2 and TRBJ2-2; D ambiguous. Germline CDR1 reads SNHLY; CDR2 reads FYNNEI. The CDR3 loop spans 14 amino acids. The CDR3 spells CASREGMNTGELFF. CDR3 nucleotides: TGTGCCAGCAGAGAAGGGATGAACACCGGGGAGCTGTTTTTT. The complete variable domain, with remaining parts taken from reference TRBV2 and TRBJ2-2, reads EPEVTQTPSHQVTQMGQEVILRCVPISNHLYFYWYRQILGQKVEFLVSFYNNEISEKSEIFDDQFSVERPDGSNFTLKIRSTKLEDSAMYFCASREGMNTGELFFGEGSRLTVL.

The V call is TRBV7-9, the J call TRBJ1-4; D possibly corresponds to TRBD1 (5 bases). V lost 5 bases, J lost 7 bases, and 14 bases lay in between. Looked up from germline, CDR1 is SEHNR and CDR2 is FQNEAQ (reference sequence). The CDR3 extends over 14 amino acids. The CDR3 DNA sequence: TGTGCCAGCAGCGGGGGTCCGACCAGTGAAAAACTGTTTTTT. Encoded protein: CASSGGPTSEKLFF. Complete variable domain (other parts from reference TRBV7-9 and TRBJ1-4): DTGVSQNPRHKITKRGQNVTFRCDPISEHNRLYWYRQTLGQGPEFLTYFQNEAQLEKSRLLSDRFSAERPKGSFSTLEIQRTEQGDSAMYLCASSGGPTSEKLFFGSGTQLSVL.

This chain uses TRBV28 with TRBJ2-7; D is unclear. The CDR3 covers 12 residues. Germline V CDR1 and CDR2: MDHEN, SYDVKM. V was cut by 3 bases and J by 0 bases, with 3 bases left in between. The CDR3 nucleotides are TGTGCCAGCAGTTTCGGCTCCTACGAGCAGTACTTC. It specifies CASSFGSYEQYF.

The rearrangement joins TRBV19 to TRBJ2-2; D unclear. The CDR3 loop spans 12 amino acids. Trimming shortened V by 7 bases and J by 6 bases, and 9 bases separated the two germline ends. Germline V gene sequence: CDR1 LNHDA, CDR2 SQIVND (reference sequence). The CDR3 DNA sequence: TGTGCCAGTACCCCAGGTCCCGGGGAGCTGTTTTTT. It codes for CASTPGPGELFF.

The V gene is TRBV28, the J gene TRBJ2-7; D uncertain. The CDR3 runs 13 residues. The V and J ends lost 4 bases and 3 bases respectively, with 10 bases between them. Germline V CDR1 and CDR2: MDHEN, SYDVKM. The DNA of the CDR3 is TGTGCCAGCAGTTCCTCGGTGGACTACGAGCAGTACTTC. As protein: CASSSSVDYEQYF.

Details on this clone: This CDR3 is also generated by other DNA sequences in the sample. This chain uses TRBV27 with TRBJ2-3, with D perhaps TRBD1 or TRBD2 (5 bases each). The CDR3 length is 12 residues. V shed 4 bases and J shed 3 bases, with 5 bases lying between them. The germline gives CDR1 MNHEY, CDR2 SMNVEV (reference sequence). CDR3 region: CASSWGTDTQYF. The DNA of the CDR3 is TGTGCCAGCAGTTGGGGGACAGATACGCAGTATTTT.

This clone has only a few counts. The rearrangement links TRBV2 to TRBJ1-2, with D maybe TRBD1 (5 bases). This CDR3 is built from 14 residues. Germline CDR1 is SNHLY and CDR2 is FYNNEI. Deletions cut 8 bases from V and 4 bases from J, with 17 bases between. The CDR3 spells CASRTQRGFYGYTF. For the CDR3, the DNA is TGTGCCAGCCGTACCCAACGGGGGTTCTATGGCTACACCTTC.

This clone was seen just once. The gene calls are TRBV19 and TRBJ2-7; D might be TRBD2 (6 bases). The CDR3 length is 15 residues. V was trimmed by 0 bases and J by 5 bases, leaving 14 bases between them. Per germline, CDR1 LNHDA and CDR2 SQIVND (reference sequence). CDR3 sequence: CASSIDRAGRNEQYF. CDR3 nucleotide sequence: TGTGCCAGTAGTATAGATCGGGCAGGGAGGAACGAGCAGTACTTC. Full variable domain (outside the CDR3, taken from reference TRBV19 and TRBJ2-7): DGGITQSPKYLFRKEGQNVTLSCEQNLNHDAMYWYRQDPGQGLRLIYYSQIVNDFQKGDIAEGYSVSREKKESFPLTVTSAQKNPTAFYLCASSIDRAGRNEQYFGPGTRLTVT.

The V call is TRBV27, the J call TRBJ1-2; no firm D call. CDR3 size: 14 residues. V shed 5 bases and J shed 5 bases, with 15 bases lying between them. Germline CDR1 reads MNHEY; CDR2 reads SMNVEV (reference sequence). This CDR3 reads CASSPAFANYGYTF. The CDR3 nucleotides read TGTGCCAGCAGTCCCGCCTTCGCCAATTATGGCTACACCTTC.

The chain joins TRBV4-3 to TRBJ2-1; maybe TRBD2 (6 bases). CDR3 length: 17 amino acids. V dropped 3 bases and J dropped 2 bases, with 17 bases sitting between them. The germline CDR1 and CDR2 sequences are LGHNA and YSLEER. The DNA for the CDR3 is TGCGCCAGCAGCCAGAGGGGTCCGGGAGTACCCTACAATGAGCAGTTCTTC. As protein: CASSQRGPGVPYNEQFF.

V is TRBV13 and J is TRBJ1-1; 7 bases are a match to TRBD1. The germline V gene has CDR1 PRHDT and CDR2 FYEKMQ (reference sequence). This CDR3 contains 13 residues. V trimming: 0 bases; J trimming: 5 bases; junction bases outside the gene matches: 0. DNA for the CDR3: TGTGCCAGCAGCTTAGGCAGGGGGACTGAAGCTTTCTTT. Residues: CASSLGRGTEAFF.

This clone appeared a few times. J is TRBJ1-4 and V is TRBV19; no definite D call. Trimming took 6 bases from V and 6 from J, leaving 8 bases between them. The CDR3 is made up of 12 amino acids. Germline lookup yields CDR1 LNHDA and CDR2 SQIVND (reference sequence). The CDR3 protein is CASSPDYEKLFF. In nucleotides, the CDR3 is TGTGCCAGTAGCCCAGACTATGAAAAACTGTTTTTT.

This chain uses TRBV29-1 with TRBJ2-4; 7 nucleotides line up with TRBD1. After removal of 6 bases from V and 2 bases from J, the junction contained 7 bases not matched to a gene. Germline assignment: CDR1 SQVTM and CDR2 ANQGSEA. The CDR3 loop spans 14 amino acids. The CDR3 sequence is CSVTGVSTKNIQYF. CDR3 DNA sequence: TGCAGCGTCACAGGGGTTTCCACCAAAAACATTCAGTACTTC.

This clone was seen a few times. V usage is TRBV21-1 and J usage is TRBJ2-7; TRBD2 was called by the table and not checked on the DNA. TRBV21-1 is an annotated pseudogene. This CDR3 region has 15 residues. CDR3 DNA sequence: TGTGCCAGCAGCACTATAGCGGGGGACTCCTACGAGCAGTACTTC. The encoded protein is CASSTIAGDSYEQYF.

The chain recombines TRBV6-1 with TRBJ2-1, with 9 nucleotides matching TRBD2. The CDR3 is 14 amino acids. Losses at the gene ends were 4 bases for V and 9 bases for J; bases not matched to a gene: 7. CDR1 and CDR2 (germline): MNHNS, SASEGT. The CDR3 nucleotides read TGTGCCAGCAGTGGGGGACTAGCTTCGGGTGAGCAGTTCTTC. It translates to CASSGGLASGEQFF.

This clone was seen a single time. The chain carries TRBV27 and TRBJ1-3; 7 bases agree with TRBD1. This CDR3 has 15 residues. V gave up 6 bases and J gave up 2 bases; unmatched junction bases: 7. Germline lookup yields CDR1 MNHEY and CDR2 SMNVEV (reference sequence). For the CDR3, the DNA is TGTGCCAGCAGGGAACAGGGGACAACTGGAAACACCATATATTTT. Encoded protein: CASREQGTTGNTIYF.

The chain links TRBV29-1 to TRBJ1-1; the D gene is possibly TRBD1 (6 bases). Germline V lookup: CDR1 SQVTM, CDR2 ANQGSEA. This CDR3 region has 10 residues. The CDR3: CGGAGAEAFF. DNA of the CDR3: TGCGGGGGGGCAGGCGCTGAAGCTTTCTTT.

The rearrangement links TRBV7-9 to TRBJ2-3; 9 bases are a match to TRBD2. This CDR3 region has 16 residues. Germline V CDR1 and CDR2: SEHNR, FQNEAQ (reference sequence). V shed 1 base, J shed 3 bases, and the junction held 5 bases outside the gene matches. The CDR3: CASSLEISGRTDTQYF. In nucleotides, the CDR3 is TGTGCCAGCAGCTTAGAGATTAGCGGGAGAACAGATACGCAGTATTTT.

This CDR3 reads CASSLTGNTEAFF. CDR3 DNA: TGTGCCAGCAGCTTGACAGGGAACACTGAAGCTTTCTTT. V is TRBV7-8 and J is TRBJ1-1; possibly TRBD1 for D (6 bases). The CDR3 sequence is 13 residues long. V lost 3 bases and J 1 base, leaving 6 bases between the germline ends. The germline gives CDR1 SGHVS, CDR2 FQNEAQ.

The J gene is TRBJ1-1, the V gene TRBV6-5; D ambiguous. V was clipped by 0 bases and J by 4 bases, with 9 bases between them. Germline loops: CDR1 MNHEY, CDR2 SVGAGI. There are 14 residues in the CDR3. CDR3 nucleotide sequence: TGTGCCAGCAGTTACTCCCCGGCCTTCACTGAAGCTTTCTTT. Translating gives CASSYSPAFTEAFF.

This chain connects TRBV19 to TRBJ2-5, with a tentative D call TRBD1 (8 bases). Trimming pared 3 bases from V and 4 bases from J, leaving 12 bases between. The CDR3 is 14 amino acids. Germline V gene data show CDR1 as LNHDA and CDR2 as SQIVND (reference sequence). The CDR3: CASSITGGGETQYF. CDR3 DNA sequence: TGTGCCAGTAGTATCACAGGGGGGGGAGAGACCCAGTACTTC.

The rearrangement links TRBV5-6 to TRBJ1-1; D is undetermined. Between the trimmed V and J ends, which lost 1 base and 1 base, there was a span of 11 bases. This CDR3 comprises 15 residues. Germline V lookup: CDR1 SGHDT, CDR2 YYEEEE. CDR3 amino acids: CASSLKLTENTEAFF. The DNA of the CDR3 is TGTGCCAGCAGCTTGAAATTAACAGAGAACACTGAAGCTTTCTTT.

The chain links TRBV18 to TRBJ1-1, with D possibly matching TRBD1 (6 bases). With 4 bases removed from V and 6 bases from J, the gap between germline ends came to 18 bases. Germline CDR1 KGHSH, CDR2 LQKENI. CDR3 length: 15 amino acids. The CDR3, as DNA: TGTGCCAGCTCACGGTCCACCGGGCCAGGGGCTGAAGCTTTCTTT. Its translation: CASSRSTGPGAEAFF.

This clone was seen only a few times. CDR3 sequence reads: CAIGETGLNTEAFF. CDR3 DNA sequence: TGTGCCATCGGGGAGACAGGGTTGAACACTGAAGCTTTCTTT. The J gene is TRBJ1-1, the V gene TRBV10-3, with 7 bases that match TRBD1. V trimming: 8 bases; J trimming: 0 bases; junction bases outside the gene matches: 6. The germline V gene has CDR1 ENHRY and CDR2 SYGVKD. The CDR3 has 14 amino acids.

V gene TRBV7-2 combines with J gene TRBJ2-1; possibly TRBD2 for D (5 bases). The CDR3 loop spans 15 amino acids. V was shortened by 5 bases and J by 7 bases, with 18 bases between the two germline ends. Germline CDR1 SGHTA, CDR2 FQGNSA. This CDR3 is CASSPSSGPGNEQFF. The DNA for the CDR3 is TGTGCCAGCAGCCCCTCCAGCGGCCCCGGGAATGAGCAGTTCTTC. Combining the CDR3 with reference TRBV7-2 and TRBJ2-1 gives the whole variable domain GAGVSQSPSNKVTEKGKDVELRCDPISGHTALYWYRQSLGQGLEFLIYFQGNSAPDKSGLPSDRFSAERTGGSVSTLTIQRTQQEDSAVYLCASSPSSGPGNEQFFGPGTRLTVL.

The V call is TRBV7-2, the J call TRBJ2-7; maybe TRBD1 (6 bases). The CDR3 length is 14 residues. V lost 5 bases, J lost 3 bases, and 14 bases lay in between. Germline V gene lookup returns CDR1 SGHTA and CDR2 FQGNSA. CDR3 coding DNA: TGTGCCAGCAGCGTTGACAGGAATTACTACGAGCAGTACTTC. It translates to CASSVDRNYYEQYF. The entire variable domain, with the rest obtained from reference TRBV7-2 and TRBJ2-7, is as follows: GAGVSQSPSNKVTEKGKDVELRCDPISGHTALYWYRQSLGQGLEFLIYFQGNSAPDKSGLPSDRFSAERTGGSVSTLTIQRTQQEDSAVYLCASSVDRNYYEQYFGPGTRLTVT.

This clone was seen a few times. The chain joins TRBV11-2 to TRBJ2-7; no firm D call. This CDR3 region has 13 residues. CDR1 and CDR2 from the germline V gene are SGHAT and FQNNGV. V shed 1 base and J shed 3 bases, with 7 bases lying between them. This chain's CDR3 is CASSLAPVYEQYF. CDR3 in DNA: TGTGCCAGCAGCTTAGCCCCGGTCTACGAGCAGTACTTC.